The 23 T cell receptor beta chains reported below all come from one sample, sequenced in a study of identical twins. Using its own MiXCR run on the 5' RACE reads, TCRdb lists one record per CDR3 protein. Counted here are under 300,000 distinct CDR3 sequences, over 9.5% occurring once; the ten biggest clones make up around 4%. These data were also reused for a study on yellow fever vaccine responses in identical twins.

The specimen sequenced was memory (CD45RO+) T cells sorted from blood. The receptors stem from a woman under 30 in good health.

This clonotype was detected many times. The genes are TRBV5-1 and TRBJ1-1; possibly TRBD1 for D (5 bases). CDR1 and CDR2 from the germline V gene are SGHRS and YFSETQ. This CDR3 spans 15 amino acids. Trimming took 4 bases from V and 1 from J, leaving 14 bases between them. CDR3 nucleotides: TGCGCCAGCAGCACCACGGGGGATGCGAACACTGAAGCTTTCTTT. Translation: CASSTTGDANTEAFF.

The CDR3 is CASSLPGTGTHNEQFF. CDR3 DNA sequence: TGCGCCAGCAGCTTGCCCGGGACAGGGACGCATAATGAGCAGTTCTTC. The gene calls are TRBV5-1 and TRBJ2-1, with 9 bases fitting TRBD1. The ends lost 1 base at V and 7 bases at J; junction bases unmatched: 9. The CDR3 is 16 residues long. Germline CDR1 is SGHRS and CDR2 is YFSETQ.

This chain uses TRBV4-1 with TRBJ2-3; 9 nucleotides align to TRBD2. The V and J ends lost 2 bases and 3 bases, in that order; junction bases with no gene match: 0. The germline CDR1 and CDR2 sequences are MGHRA and YSYEKL. This CDR3 region has 14 residues. CDR3 protein: CASSQLAGTDTQYF. The DNA for the CDR3 is TGCGCCAGCAGCCAACTAGCGGGGACAGATACGCAGTATTTT.

This clonotype was seen only a few times. The chain recombines TRBV18 with TRBJ1-2; possibly TRBD1 for D (5 bases). This CDR3 contains 12 residues. Between the trimmed V and J ends, which lost 2 bases and 4 bases, there was a span of 5 bases. Germline CDR1 KGHSH, CDR2 LQKENI. The CDR3 here is CASSPDSYGYTF. The CDR3 DNA reads as TGTGCCAGCTCACCAGACAGCTATGGCTACACCTTC.

This clonotype occurred a few times. The rearrangement links TRBV27 to TRBJ2-7, with 7 bases lining up with TRBD1. Losses at the gene ends were 8 bases for V and 5 bases for J; bases not matched to a gene: 6. Germline values: CDR1 MNHEY, CDR2 SMNVEV (reference sequence). This CDR3 has 12 residues. As DNA, the CDR3 is TGTGCCAGCCGACAGGGCACCCACGAGCAGTACTTC. This sequence encodes CASRQGTHEQYF.

V is TRBV5-4 and J is TRBJ2-3; 9 nucleotides agree with TRBD1. Germline V gene data show CDR1 as SGHNT and CDR2 as YYREEE (reference sequence). J gave up 0 bases and V 3 bases, and 14 bases lay outside the gene matches. This CDR3 has 19 residues. The CDR3 nucleotides read TGTGCCAGCAGCTCCTCCGGGACAGGGTCGGGTTCTAGCACAGATACGCAGTATTTT. Its protein is CASSSSGTGSGSSTDTQYF.

There are a few counts of this clonotype. This CDR3 is CSARRLGRQETQYF. The DNA for the CDR3 is TGCAGTGCTAGAAGACTAGGCCGACAAGAGACCCAGTACTTC. This chain connects TRBV20-1 to TRBJ2-5; maybe TRBD2 (6 bases). Germline V gene lookup returns CDR1 DFQATT and CDR2 SNEGSKA (reference sequence). V was cut by 2 bases and J by 2 bases, with 12 bases left in between. The CDR3 runs to 14 residues.

In this sample, this clonotype turned up many times. The V call is TRBV20-1, the J call TRBJ2-5; D is unclear. Germline lookup yields CDR1 DFQATT and CDR2 SNEGSKA (reference sequence). The CDR3 contains 12 residues. V shed 1 base and J shed 10 bases, with 13 bases lying between them. The DNA of the CDR3 is TGCAGTGCTAGAGCTATTGGGGTAGACCAGTACTTC. Translating gives CSARAIGVDQYF.

This clonotype was counted only a few times. The V gene is TRBV24-1, the J gene TRBJ1-1; the D gene is possibly TRBD1 (5 bases). V lost 7 bases and J lost 7, with 15 bases in between. Germline loops: CDR1 KGHDR, CDR2 SFDVKD. The CDR3 contains 13 residues. DNA of the CDR3: TGTGCCACCAGACCGGCAGGGTCGGTTGAAGCTTTCTTT. Protein product: CATRPAGSVEAFF.

The chain has TRBV5-1 and TRBJ1-5; maybe TRBD1 (6 bases). The germline V gene has CDR1 SGHRS and CDR2 YFSETQ. The CDR3 spans 14 residues. Trimming pared 7 bases from V and 2 bases from J, leaving 13 bases between. The CDR3 DNA follows: TGCGCCAGCGCCGAGGGGGGGGGCAATCAGCCCCAGCATTTT. This encodes CASAEGGGNQPQHF.

This clonotype has a count of ten or more. This chain uses TRBV6-1 with TRBJ2-7; a weak D match, TRBD2 (6 bases). The V end lost 1 base, the J end lost 2 bases, and 12 bases lay between the germline ends. The CDR3 has 15 amino acids. CDR1 is MNHNS and CDR2 is SASEGT in the germline V gene. CDR3 DNA sequence: TGTGCCAGCAGTGAAGGAGTAGCGGCCCCCTACGAGCAGTACTTC. Amino acid sequence: CASSEGVAAPYEQYF.

The sample holds a few counts of this clonotype. The V and J genes are TRBV12-3 or TRBV12-4 and TRBJ2-1; 7 bases are a match to TRBD1. This CDR3 is built from 15 residues. After removal of 6 bases from V and 8 bases from J, the junction contained 13 bases not matched to a gene. The CDR3 DNA reads as TGTGCCAGCAGACCGGGACAGACTTTTGGGTATGAGCAGTTCTTC. This encodes CASRPGQTFGYEQFF.

The chain is built from TRBV11-2 and TRBJ2-2; D assignment may be TRBD1 or TRBD2 (6 bases each). CDR1 and CDR2 from the germline V gene are SGHAT and FQNNGV. The CDR3 has 16 amino acids. The germline V and J ends were trimmed by 2 bases and 6 bases, with 16 bases remaining between them. This CDR3 is CASSLWYGGAAGELFF. CDR3 DNA: TGTGCCAGCAGCTTATGGTACGGGGGCGCTGCCGGGGAGCTGTTTTTT.

This clonotype was detected only a few times. The chain joins TRBV20-1 to TRBJ2-1, with a weak D call TRBD2 (7 bases). Trimming pared 4 bases from V and 3 bases from J, leaving 22 bases between. From germline, CDR1 is DFQATT and CDR2 SNEGSKA (reference sequence). The CDR3 is 17 residues long. CDR3 region: CSATPRGAGYDYNEQFF. CDR3 coding DNA: TGCAGTGCTACGCCCAGGGGAGCGGGATATGACTACAATGAGCAGTTCTTC.

The CDR3 DNA sequence: TGCAGTGCTAAGGGACAGAATAATTCACCCCTCCACTTT. Protein sequence: CSAKGQNNSPLHF. The chain uses TRBV20-1 and TRBJ1-6; 7 nucleotides line up with TRBD1. Germline lookup yields CDR1 DFQATT and CDR2 SNEGSKA (reference sequence). CDR3 length equals 13 residues. Unmatched junction bases numbered 2, after V lost 4 bases and J lost 5 bases.

This rearrangement joins TRBV9 to TRBJ2-1, with TRBD2 matching over 7 bases. Germline values: CDR1 SGDLS, CDR2 YYNGEE. This CDR3 comprises 14 residues. The junction had 9 bases not matched to a gene; V was cut back by 4 bases and J by 8 bases. CDR3 bases: TGTGCCAGCAGCCGCCTAGCGGCGAGCGATGAGCAGTTCTTC. Translating gives CASSRLAASDEQFF.

The chain employs TRBV24-1 and TRBJ2-3; 7 bases line up with TRBD2. The germline V gene has CDR1 KGHDR and CDR2 SFDVKD. Germline trimming cut 9 bases from V and 7 bases from J; bases unmatched to any gene: 15. CDR3 length: 15 residues. The CDR3 DNA follows: TGTGCCACCGGCGGATCGAGGCAGGGAGGGAATACGCAGTATTTT. Translating it yields CATGGSRQGGNTQYF.

This clonotype was found many times. The chain is built from TRBV12-3 or TRBV12-4 and TRBJ1-1, with D perhaps matching TRBD1 (5 bases). The V end was cut by 0 bases, the J end by 0 bases, with 14 bases between. This CDR3 has 17 amino acids. The CDR3 nucleotides are TGTGCCAGCAGTTTAGCGCTAACAGGCGATTTGAACACTGAAGCTTTCTTT. Translated: CASSLALTGDLNTEAFF.

V is TRBV6-5 and J is TRBJ2-7; TRBD2 might be the D (5 bases). The CDR3 has 17 amino acids. Germline V gene data show CDR1 as MNHEY and CDR2 as SVGAGI. The germline V and J ends were trimmed by 3 bases and 0 bases, with 18 bases remaining between them. CDR3 sequence (DNA): TGTGCCAGCAGTTATTGGGCGGTTGGGAGTAGCTCCTACGAGCAGTACTTC. This codes for CASSYWAVGSSSYEQYF.

On this clonotype: This may stem from a read error, because a much larger clone lies one nucleotide away. V is TRBV4-2 and J is TRBJ2-1; TRBD2 aligns across 7 bases. Germline V gene sequence: CDR1 LGHNA, CDR2 YNFKEQ. The CDR3 sequence is 17 residues long. The V segment lost 1 base and the J segment 8 bases; nucleotides outside the gene matches: 14. The CDR3, as DNA: TGTGCCAGCAGCCAAGCCACTAGCGACCCTGGGGTAGATGAGCAGTTCTTC. It encodes CASSQATSDPGVDEQFF.

This clonotype was seen more than once but under ten times. The chain recombines TRBV11-1 with TRBJ2-6, with 9 positions matching TRBD1. Germline V gene data show CDR1 as SGHAT and CDR2 as FQDESV (reference sequence). The CDR3 runs to 19 residues. Germline trimming cut 5 bases from V and 4 bases from J; bases unmatched to any gene: 15. As DNA, the CDR3 is TGTGCCAGCAGCAGCATGACAGGGGGATTTCGAACCGGGGCCAACGTCCTGACTTTC. Residues: CASSSMTGGFRTGANVLTF.

V usage is TRBV4-2 and J usage is TRBJ2-1; D ambiguous. V was shortened by 0 bases and J by 8 bases, with 5 bases between the two germline ends. Per the germline V gene, CDR1 is LGHNA and CDR2 is YNFKEQ. The CDR3 runs to 12 residues. In DNA form, the CDR3 reads TGTGCCAGCAGCCAAGATCGCGATGAGCAGTTCTTC. Amino acid sequence: CASSQDRDEQFF.

The V gene is TRBV20-1, the J gene TRBJ2-1; D tentatively reads TRBD1 or TRBD2 (6 bases each). The CDR3 consists of 14 residues. V lost 5 bases and J 6 bases, leaving 17 bases between the germline ends. Germline V CDR1 and CDR2: DFQATT, SNEGSKA (reference sequence). This chain's CDR3 is CSAQRSGALNEQFF. The CDR3 coding sequence is TGCAGTGCTCAACGCTCGGGGGCGCTCAATGAGCAGTTCTTC.